This T cell receptor beta chain was sequenced in a study of blood T cell repertoires in COVID-19. Across the study: The study drew acute and convalescent COVID-19 samples from the United States, Italy and Spain. PBMCs, B-cell-depleted T cells, or T cells provided the cDNA or gDNA that made up the material.

In the original processing: Amplification with reference gene primers provided the estimates of nucleated cell counts. This table comes from immunoSEQ multiplex PCR, and its TCRdb copy is limited to in-frame clones, with some not included. That table supplies the V and J calls and clone size; D and trimming were determined from the DNA. The sample has tens of thousands of clones, roughly 88% seen once. Trimming removed 6 bases from V and 4 bases from J; junction bases left unmatched: 10. Germline-derived CDR1 and CDR2 are MNHEY and SVGEGT. This CDR3 has 15 residues. This sequence joins TRBV6-2 or TRBV6-3 and TRBJ2-5; 8 bases fit TRBD2. The clonotype comes from a woman aged 80 or over with acute or convalescent COVID-19. Sequencing used peripheral blood. The CDR3 sequence: CASSAGGSMAETQYF. In DNA, the CDR3 is TGTGCCAGCAGCGCGGGGGGCTCTATGGCAGAGACCCAGTACTTC.